This T cell receptor (beta chain) is from a study of cytomegalovirus exposure and HLA in healthy donors. PCR employed 60 Vbeta and 13 Jbeta primers. Only in-frame clones appear in the TCRdb table, and some are missing; sequencing was by immunoSEQ multiplex PCR. The data show under 70,000 clones, roughly 65% seen once. The origin of this receptor is a woman aged 25 to 39 in good health and CMV-seronegative. The sequenced sample was PBMCs.

Here the CDR3 DNA reads TGTGCCAGCAGCCAACACGGGAATACACTTCAGCCCCAGCATTTT. Protein: CASSQHGNTLQPQHF. The rearrangement joins TRBV5-4 to TRBJ1-5; D remains unclear. The CDR3 has 15 residues. Germline V CDR1 and CDR2: SGHNT, YYREEE (reference sequence). Between the trimmed V and J ends, which lost 4 bases and 6 bases, there was a span of 17 bases.